This T cell receptor (beta chain) was recovered during a study of blood T cell repertoires in COVID-19. Study in general: The cDNA or gDNA used as material had been derived from T cells, B-cell-depleted T cells, or PBMCs.

A single count supports this clone. In the authors' workflow: Nucleated cell counts were estimated from reference gene primer amplification. TCRdb's table, derived via immunoSEQ multiplex PCR, lists solely in-frame clones and lacks some. That table gives V, J and clone size, and the DNA gave D and trimming. The sample has 95,000 to 150,000 clones, over 75% seen once. This CDR3 has 13 residues. CDR1 is MNHEY and CDR2 is SMNVEV in the germline V gene (reference sequence). V was clipped by 9 bases and J by 6 bases; unmatched bases: 10. The V and J genes are TRBV27 and TRBJ1-2; 7 bases match TRBD1. The sample consisted of peripheral blood. The source is a woman in her 70s with acute or convalescent COVID-19. The CDR3 sequence: CASRGRTGHGYTF. The CDR3, as DNA: TGTGCCAGTAGAGGGCGGACAGGACATGGCTACACCTTC.